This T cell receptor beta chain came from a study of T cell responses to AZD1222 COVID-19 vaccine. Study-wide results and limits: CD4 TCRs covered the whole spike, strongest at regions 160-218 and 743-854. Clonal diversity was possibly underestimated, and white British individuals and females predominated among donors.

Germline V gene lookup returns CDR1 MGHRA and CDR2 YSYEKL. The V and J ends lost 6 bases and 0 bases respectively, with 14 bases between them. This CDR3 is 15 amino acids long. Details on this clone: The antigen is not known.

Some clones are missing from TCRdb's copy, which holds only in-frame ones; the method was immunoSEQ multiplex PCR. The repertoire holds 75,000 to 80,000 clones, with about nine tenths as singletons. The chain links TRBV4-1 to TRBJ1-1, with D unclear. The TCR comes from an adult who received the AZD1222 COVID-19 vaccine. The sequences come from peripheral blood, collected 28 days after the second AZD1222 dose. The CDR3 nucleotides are TGCGCCAGCAGTCCCCCTCGGGGAATGAACACTGAAGCTTTCTTT. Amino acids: CASSPPRGMNTEAFF.